The sample holds one count of the clone carrying this T cell receptor beta chain. The source of the sample is a study of blood T cell repertoires in COVID-19. About the research overall: There were acute and convalescent COVID-19 samples, and they came from the United States, Italy and Spain. In each case, the material was cDNA or gDNA derived from T cells, B-cell-depleted T cells, or PBMCs.

In the study's own analysis: Nucleated cell counts were estimated from reference gene primer amplification. Generated by immunoSEQ multiplex PCR, the TCRdb table keeps only in-frame clones and is missing some. The DNA was the basis for D and trimming; V, J and clone size are from that table. This sample has some 43,000 clones, with more than 80% found just once. V was trimmed by 7 bases and J by 0 bases, leaving 18 bases between them. CDR1 is MNHEY, CDR2 SMNVEV, per germline (reference sequence). The length of the CDR3 is 17 residues. This sequence originates from a man between 50 and 59 years old with active or convalescent COVID-19. The specimen was peripheral blood. J is TRBJ2-2 and V is TRBV27; tentatively, D is TRBD2 (6 bases). CDR3 protein: CASNSLGGRPNTGELFF. The CDR3 coding sequence is TGTGCCAGCAACTCCCTCGGGGGTCGTCCGAACACCGGGGAGCTGTTTTTT.